The 2 T cell receptor beta chains listed next were all sequenced from one sample in a study of T-cell memory formation after mild COVID-19. From the 5' RACE reads, TCRdb called clonotypes with MiXCR, one entry per CDR3 protein. The data show about 140,000 distinct CDR3 sequences, about 14% seen once. The source material was PBMCs or a T cell subset sorted from them (not recorded which). The receptor set was obtained from an adult woman who had mild COVID-19 (a few samples of this study predate the infection). Cell type and time point are not known.

This rearrangement joins TRBV5-5 to TRBJ2-7; D unresolved. The germline gives CDR1 SGHKS, CDR2 YYEKEE (reference sequence). CDR3 length: 14 amino acids. V was trimmed by 0 bases and J by 0 bases, leaving 7 bases between them. The CDR3 coding sequence is TGTGCCAGCAGCTTGGTTGAGTACTCCTACGAGCAGTACTTC. Its translation: CASSLVEYSYEQYF.

This chain joins TRBV13 and TRBJ2-7; D might be TRBD2 (5 bases). V lost 5 bases to trimming and J lost 4 bases, with 9 bases between them. CDR1 is PRHDT, CDR2 FYEKMQ, per germline (reference sequence). CDR3 length: 12 residues. CDR3 in amino acids: CASSGLNYEQYF. The CDR3 DNA is TGTGCCAGCAGCGGACTGAATTACGAGCAGTACTTC.